This T cell receptor beta chain was observed in a study of blood T cell repertoires in COVID-19. Study context: Researchers got acute and convalescent COVID-19 samples from the United States, Italy and Spain. In each case, the material was cDNA or gDNA derived from T cells, B-cell-depleted T cells, or PBMCs.

Original processing methods: Amplification with reference gene primers provided the estimates of nucleated cell counts. Produced via immunoSEQ multiplex PCR; TCRdb's table is partial and in-frame only. Clone size and the V and J calls come from that table; the DNA yielded D and trimming. The sample includes under 250,000 clones, 70% to 90% of them seen just once. Per germline, CDR1 LGHNA and CDR2 YSLEER. This CDR3 is built from 15 residues. The junction had 2 bases not matched to a gene; V was cut back by 3 bases and J by 2 bases. The V call is TRBV4-3, the J call TRBJ2-5, with TRBD1 identical over 11 bases. Sequencing input: peripheral blood. This receptor was identified in a man older than 75 with acute or convalescent COVID-19. The CDR3 here is CASSQGDRGQETQYF. The DNA for the CDR3 is TGCGCCAGCAGCCAGGGGGACAGGGGGCAAGAGACCCAGTACTTC.